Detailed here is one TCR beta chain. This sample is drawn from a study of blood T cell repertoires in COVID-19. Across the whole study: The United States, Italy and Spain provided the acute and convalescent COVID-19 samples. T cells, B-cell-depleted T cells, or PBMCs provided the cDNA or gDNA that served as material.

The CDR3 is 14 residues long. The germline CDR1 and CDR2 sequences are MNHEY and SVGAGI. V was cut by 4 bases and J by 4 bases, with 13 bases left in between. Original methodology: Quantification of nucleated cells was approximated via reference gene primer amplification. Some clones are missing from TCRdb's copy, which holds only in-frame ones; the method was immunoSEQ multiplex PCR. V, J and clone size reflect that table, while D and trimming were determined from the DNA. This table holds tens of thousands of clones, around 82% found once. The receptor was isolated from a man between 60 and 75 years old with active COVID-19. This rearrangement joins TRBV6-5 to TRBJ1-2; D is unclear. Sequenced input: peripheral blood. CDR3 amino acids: CASSSRRGVYGYTF. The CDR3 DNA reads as TGTGCCAGCAGTTCCCGGCGGGGAGTCTATGGCTACACCTTC.